These 24 T cell receptor beta chains originate from one sample sequenced in a study of control samples from healthy donors and cancer patients. Profiled with immunoSEQ multiplex PCR; TCRdb holds only in-frame clones, not every one. The sample lists roughly 80,000 clones, around nine tenths occurring once. Sequencing used blood. The receptor set was obtained from a woman between 45 and 60 years old in good health.

This chain uses TRBV9 with TRBJ2-3, with 8 bases lining up with TRBD2. Trimming at V came to 2 bases and at J to 2 bases, leaving 7 bases not matched to a gene. The CDR3 spans 16 residues. The V gene's germline CDR1 is SGDLS and CDR2 YYNGEE. The CDR3 loop is CASSVGASGSTDTQYF. The CDR3, as DNA: TGTGCCAGCAGCGTCGGGGCTAGCGGGTCCACAGATACGCAGTATTTT.

The V and J genes are TRBV3-1 (or the pseudogene TRBV3-2) and TRBJ1-5; D remains unclear. The CDR3 length is 12 residues. The germline V and J ends were trimmed by 0 bases and 9 bases, with 6 bases remaining between them. Germline CDR1 is LGHDT and CDR2 is YNNKEL (reference sequence). The DNA for the CDR3 is TGTGCCAGCAGCCAAGATTGGGGGCCCCAGCATTTT. Amino acid sequence: CASSQDWGPQHF.

This clone was found a few times. The chain recombines TRBV5-1 with TRBJ1-3; D is perhaps TRBD1 (5 bases). With 3 bases removed from V and 0 bases from J, the gap between germline ends came to 10 bases. Germline V gene sequence: CDR1 SGHRS, CDR2 YFSETQ. The CDR3 runs 15 residues. This CDR3 reads CASSSTGPSGNTIYF. As DNA, the CDR3 is TGCGCCAGCAGCTCAACAGGACCCTCTGGAAACACCATATATTTT.

The CDR3 here is CASSQAGGFSTEAFF. The CDR3 coding sequence is TGTGCCAGCAGCCAAGCAGGGGGATTTAGTACTGAAGCTTTCTTT. The rearrangement uses TRBV3-1 (or the pseudogene TRBV3-2) and TRBJ1-1; TRBD1 agrees at 7 bases. The CDR3 runs to 15 residues. Germline V CDR1 and CDR2: LGHDT, YNNKEL (reference sequence). V was pared by 1 base and J by 5 bases, with 7 bases of the junction left unmatched.

Only one count was recorded for this clone. This chain uses TRBV9 with TRBJ1-6; D is ambiguous. CDR3 size: 16 residues. Germline V gene data show CDR1 as SGDLS and CDR2 as YYNGEE. Trimming took off 4 bases at V and 4 bases at J, with 15 bases between the two ends. CDR3 sequence: CASSKEYGQYNSPLHF. CDR3 bases: TGTGCCAGCAGCAAGGAATACGGCCAATATAATTCACCCCTCCACTTT.

The chain has TRBV28 and TRBJ1-1; D is unresolved. From germline, CDR1 is MDHEN and CDR2 SYDVKM. CDR3 length: 11 residues. The V and J ends lost 8 bases and 1 base respectively, with 5 bases between them. The CDR3 loop is CASRANTEAFF. In nucleotides, the CDR3 is TGTGCCAGCCGAGCGAACACTGAAGCTTTCTTT.

The rearrangement uses TRBV13 and TRBJ2-7; D may match TRBD1 or TRBD2 (6 bases each). The germline V gene encodes CDR1 PRHDT and CDR2 FYEKMQ (reference sequence). Trimming took 0 bases from V and 4 from J, leaving 13 bases between them. CDR3 length equals 15 residues. The CDR3 region is CASSLGVGGDYEQYF. The CDR3 DNA follows: TGTGCCAGCAGCTTAGGCGTCGGGGGCGATTACGAGCAGTACTTC.

The chain employs TRBV24-1 and TRBJ1-2; 9 bases are shared with TRBD1. Trimming at V came to 4 bases and at J to 7 bases, leaving 9 bases not matched to a gene. CDR3 length: 15 amino acids. Germline assignment: CDR1 KGHDR and CDR2 SFDVKD. The CDR3 sequence: CATSDRNRDRAGYTF. In DNA, the CDR3 is TGTGCCACCAGTGACCGAAACCGGGACAGGGCTGGCTACACCTTC.

This chain links TRBV2 with TRBJ2-1, with no clear D. CDR1 and CDR2 from the germline V gene are SNHLY and FYNNEI. The CDR3 runs 12 residues. Trimming took 7 bases from V and 3 from J, leaving 7 bases between them. CDR3 sequence: CASNPIYNEQFF. CDR3 DNA sequence: TGTGCCAGCAATCCAATCTACAATGAGCAGTTCTTC.

CDR3 DNA sequence: TGTGCCAGCAGCTTATACAGTACAACTAATGAAAAACTGTTTTTT. Translation: CASSLYSTTNEKLFF. The J gene is TRBJ1-4, the V gene TRBV5-6; no definite D call. The CDR3 has 15 amino acids. The V end lost 2 bases, the J end lost 0 bases, and 8 bases lay between the germline ends. CDR1 is SGHDT, CDR2 YYEEEE, per germline.

The V gene is TRBV7-8, the J gene TRBJ2-7, with a tentative D call TRBD1 (6 bases). Deletions cut 4 bases from V and 7 bases from J, with 14 bases between. Germline CDR1 is SGHVS and CDR2 is FQNEAQ. The CDR3 loop spans 13 amino acids. For the CDR3, the DNA is TGTGCCAGCAGCTCCGGGACACCTGGGGAGCAGTACTTC. The encoded protein is CASSSGTPGEQYF.

This rearrangement joins TRBV10-3 to TRBJ2-7; D might be TRBD2 (5 bases). Trimming pared 2 bases from V and 11 bases from J, leaving 13 bases between. The CDR3 sequence is 12 residues long. Germline V gene lookup returns CDR1 ENHRY and CDR2 SYGVKD. CDR3 bases: TGTGCCATCAGTGAGCCCGTCGGGGAAAAGTACTTC. Translating it yields CAISEPVGEKYF.

This clone showed up just a few times. The V gene is TRBV2, the J gene TRBJ1-1, with 9 bases aligning to TRBD1. V shed 8 bases, J shed 5 bases, and the junction held 9 bases outside the gene matches. The length of the CDR3 is 14 residues. The germline gives CDR1 SNHLY, CDR2 FYNNEI. The chain's CDR3 is CASFSRDRETEAFF. The CDR3 DNA sequence: TGTGCCAGCTTTTCTAGGGACAGGGAGACTGAAGCTTTCTTT.

This clone was seen once. The V gene is TRBV11-2, the J gene TRBJ2-7; TRBD1 matches 10 bases. The germline CDR1 and CDR2 sequences are SGHAT and FQNNGV. V lost 8 bases, J lost 5 bases, and 3 bases stayed unmatched. The CDR3 is 12 amino acids. This chain's CDR3 is CASEGTGDEQYF. In DNA form, the CDR3 reads TGTGCCAGCGAAGGGACAGGGGACGAGCAGTACTTC.

The table lists this clone with a count of one. The chain recombines TRBV12-3 or TRBV12-4 with TRBJ2-1, with a possible D match to TRBD2 (5 bases). V was trimmed by 3 bases and J by 4 bases, leaving 7 bases between them. This CDR3 has 13 residues. The CDR3 coding sequence is TGTGCCAGCAGTTTGGGGAGATACAATGAGCAGTTCTTC. Translating gives CASSLGRYNEQFF.

This clone came up once. The chain carries TRBV5-1 and TRBJ2-5, with 11 bases that match TRBD1. The V gene end was trimmed by 0 bases and the J gene end by 4 bases; junction bases not matched to a gene: 5. CDR3 length: 16 amino acids. Germline V gene sequence: CDR1 SGHRS, CDR2 YFSETQ. The CDR3 DNA sequence: TGCGCCAGCAGCTTGGTGGGCGGGACAGGGGGAGAGACCCAGTACTTC. Translating gives CASSLVGGTGGETQYF. The entire variable domain, with the rest obtained from reference TRBV5-1 and TRBJ2-5, is as follows: KAGVTQTPRYLIKTRGQQVTLSCSPISGHRSVSWYQQTPGQGLQFLFEYFSETQRNKGNFPGRFSGRQFSNSRSEMNVSTLELGDSALYLCASSLVGGTGGETQYFGPGTRLLVL.

This clone was seen just once. V gene TRBV9 combines with J gene TRBJ1-2; a weak D match, TRBD1 (6 bases). Per germline, CDR1 SGDLS and CDR2 YYNGEE. The CDR3 has 14 amino acids. Trimming stripped 0 bases from V and 4 bases from J, with 10 bases between. The CDR3 sequence is CASSVARGLYGYTF. CDR3 in DNA: TGTGCCAGCAGCGTAGCCAGGGGCCTCTATGGCTACACCTTC. The whole variable domain, remainder taken from reference TRBV9 and TRBJ1-2, is DSGVTQTPKHLITATGQRVTLRCSPRSGDLSVYWYQQSLDQGLQFLIQYYNGEERAKGNILERFSAQQFPDLHSELNLSSLELGDSALYFCASSVARGLYGYTFGSGTRLTVV.

The chain joins TRBV12-3 or TRBV12-4 to TRBJ1-1; TRBD1 matches 8 bases. CDR3 length equals 13 residues. Unmatched junction bases numbered 8, after V lost 6 bases and J lost 8 bases. The CDR3: CASSPYRDREAFF. The DNA of the CDR3 is TGTGCCAGCAGCCCTTACCGGGACAGGGAAGCTTTCTTT.

This chain uses TRBV3-1 (or the pseudogene TRBV3-2) with TRBJ2-3; D is possibly TRBD2 (6 bases). The germline V gene encodes CDR1 LGHDT and CDR2 YNNKEL (reference sequence). The CDR3 covers 13 residues. The germline V and J ends were trimmed by 1 base and 10 bases, with 12 bases remaining between them. The CDR3 region has the DNA TGTGCCAGCAGCCAAGCCTTAGGAGGGTCGCAGTATTTT. It is translated as CASSQALGGSQYF.

J is TRBJ2-7 and V is TRBV7-2; D is possibly TRBD1 (6 bases). This CDR3 is 15 amino acids long. The germline CDR1 and CDR2 sequences are SGHTA and FQGNSA. V shed 1 base and J shed 7 bases, with 17 bases lying between them. In DNA, the CDR3 is TGTGCCAGCAGCTTAGGGGGGACATCTGTTGGGGAGCAGTACTTC. This gives the protein CASSLGGTSVGEQYF. Full variable domain (remainder filled in from reference TRBV7-2 and TRBJ2-7): GAGVSQSPSNKVTEKGKDVELRCDPISGHTALYWYRQSLGQGLEFLIYFQGNSAPDKSGLPSDRFSAERTGGSVSTLTIQRTQQEDSAVYLCASSLGGTSVGEQYFGPGTRLTVT.

The V call is TRBV4-1, the J call TRBJ1-2; possibly TRBD1 for D (5 bases). V was clipped by 1 base and J by 2 bases, with 14 bases between them. This CDR3 is 16 amino acids long. The germline gives CDR1 MGHRA, CDR2 YSYEKL. The CDR3 bases are TGCGCCAGCAGCCAAGGCCCAGGGATTAAGAACTATGGCTACACCTTC. Translated, it gives CASSQGPGIKNYGYTF.

This clone was detected once. The same CDR3 can be traced to other DNA sequences in this sample. In DNA form, the CDR3 reads TGTGCCAGCAGCTTAGGGACAGGGGACGAAGCTTTCTTT. Residues: CASSLGTGDEAFF. The V and J genes are TRBV11-2 and TRBJ1-1; 9 nucleotides align to TRBD1. This CDR3 is 13 amino acids long. Germline assignment: CDR1 SGHAT and CDR2 FQNNGV. Germline trimming cut 1 base from V and 8 bases from J; bases unmatched to any gene: 2.

The chain links TRBV30 to TRBJ1-1; D is ambiguous. In germline, CDR1 is GTSNPN, CDR2 SVGIG (reference sequence). CDR3 size: 11 residues. Trimming left V 7 bases short and J 6 bases short, with 12 bases between. CDR3 DNA: TGTGCCTCGAGGGCAGCGGCTGAAGCTTTCTTT. Translation gives CASRAAAEAFF. Full variable domain (rest looked up from reference TRBV30 and TRBJ1-1): SQTIHQWPATLVQPVGSPLSLECTVEGTSNPNLYWYRQAAGRGLQLLFYSVGIGQISSEVPQNLSASRPQDRQFILSSKKLLLSDSGFYLCASRAAAEAFFGQGTRLTVV.

This chain connects TRBV6-5 to TRBJ1-1; D is unresolved. CDR3 size: 13 residues. Germline-derived CDR1 and CDR2 are MNHEY and SVGAGI. The V and J ends lost 4 bases and 0 bases respectively, with 6 bases between them. CDR3: CASSSGMNTEAFF. CDR3 DNA sequence: TGTGCCAGCAGTTCCGGTATGAACACTGAAGCTTTCTTT.